The sequence of this T cell receptor (beta chain) was determined in a study of cytomegalovirus exposure and HLA in healthy donors. Here immunoSEQ multiplex PCR was the method, and the copy in TCRdb shows in-frame clones only, minus some. The table has under 150,000 clones, around 87% seen once; the top ten hold 7.5% to 9%. Study-level results: First-cohort TCR clusters tended to co-occur in the 120 or so validation repertoires, a later analysis found. Reportedly, cytomegalovirus status was diagnosed with high sensitivity and specificity. In vitro data verified a few CMV-associated chains as specific for CMV antigens. There were around 160 TCR beta chains listed as cytomegalovirus-associated.

Points on this clone: No antigen is known for it.

The receptor was derived from a young man in good health and CMV-seropositive. The specimen sequenced was PBMCs.

CDR3 bases: TGTGCCAGCAGATACTCTTTTCTTGGCTCCTACAATGAGCAGTTCTTC. Translated, it gives CASRYSFLGSYNEQFF. The V and J genes are TRBV27 and TRBJ2-1; D gene uncertain. Trimming took off 6 bases at V and 0 bases at J, with 15 bases between the two ends. The CDR3 has 16 amino acids. Germline V lookup: CDR1 MNHEY, CDR2 SMNVEV (reference sequence).